One sample yielded the 14 T cell receptor beta chains listed below, sequenced in a study of cytomegalovirus exposure and HLA in healthy donors (TCRdb year 2017). Libraries were prepared through the immunoSEQ multiplex PCR assay. For the multiplex PCR, a mixture combining 60 forward primers for TCR Vbeta segments and 13 reverse primers for TCR Jbeta segments was used. TCRdb stores this immuneACCESS table with in-frame sequences only. Part of the clones is absent; in the studies checked, under half of the shortfall reflects unresolved V genes, and no reason is known for the rest. In this sample the table shows more than 65,000 clones, 70% to 75% of which occur a single time. About 6% of the sample goes to the ten largest clones. The sample consisted of PBMCs. These receptors all stem from a woman aged 50 to 65 in good health and CMV-seropositive.

The chain combines TRBV14 with TRBJ1-3, with D possibly TRBD1 on 5 matching bases. This CDR3 has 16 residues. Trimming stripped 2 bases from V and 0 bases from J, with 11 bases between. In germline, CDR1 is SGHDN, CDR2 FVKESK. In DNA form, the CDR3 reads TGTGCCAGCAGCCAAAGGTCCAGGGACTCTGGAAACACCATATATTTT. It codes for CASSQRSRDSGNTIYF. Full variable domain (remainder filled in from reference TRBV14 and TRBJ1-3): EAGVTQFPSHSVIEKGQTVTLRCDPISGHDNLYWYRRVMGKEIKFLLHFVKESKQDESGMPNNRFLAERTGGTYSTLKVQPAELEDSGVYFCASSQRSRDSGNTIYFGEGSWLTVV.

The rearrangement joins TRBV10-3 to TRBJ2-1, with a weak D call TRBD2 (6 bases). Germline values: CDR1 ENHRY, CDR2 SYGVKD. The CDR3 totals 11 residues. The V and J ends lost 3 bases and 10 bases respectively, with 7 bases between them. CDR3 DNA: TGTGCCATCAGTGAACTAGCAGAGCAGTTCTTC. Its translation is CAISELAEQFF.

The table lists this clone with a few counts. This chain connects TRBV21-1 to TRBJ1-5; no check of the table's D call, TRBD1, against the DNA was made. TRBV21-1 is deemed a pseudogene. This CDR3 is built from 13 residues. CDR3 loop: CASSKQGNQPQHF. CDR3 in DNA: TGTGCCAGCAGCAAACAGGGCAATCAGCCCCAGCATTTT.

J is TRBJ2-1 and V is TRBV6-6; no definite D call. Germline CDR1 and CDR2: MNHNY and SVGAGI (reference sequence). The V gene lost 2 bases and the J gene lost 3 bases, with 5 bases spanning the gap. This CDR3 has 13 amino acids. The CDR3 loop reads CASSYEDYNEQFF. In DNA form, the CDR3 reads TGTGCCAGCAGTTACGAGGACTACAATGAGCAGTTCTTC.

V is TRBV9 and J is TRBJ2-1; no clear D. The CDR3 contains 15 residues. Germline loops: CDR1 SGDLS, CDR2 YYNGEE. Trimming stripped 4 bases from V and 4 bases from J, with 15 bases between. This CDR3 reads CASSSSRNIYNEQFF. CDR3 nucleotide sequence: TGTGCCAGCAGCTCATCCCGAAACATATACAATGAGCAGTTCTTC.

The CDR3 DNA sequence: TGCGCCAGCAGCTTTAAATTGAACACTGAAGCTTTCTTT. It translates to CASSFKLNTEAFF. The rearrangement joins TRBV5-1 to TRBJ1-1; D is unclear. Germline loops: CDR1 SGHRS, CDR2 YFSETQ. This CDR3 contains 13 residues. Trimming took 2 bases from V and 0 from J, leaving 5 bases between them.

This chain joins TRBV19 and TRBJ1-1; D call uncertain. The length of the CDR3 is 14 residues. Germline loops: CDR1 LNHDA, CDR2 SQIVND (reference sequence). Trimming shortened V by 5 bases and J by 1 base, and 11 bases separated the two germline ends. CDR3 region: CASSSGVENTEAFF. The CDR3 DNA follows: TGTGCCAGTAGTTCCGGGGTCGAGAACACTGAAGCTTTCTTT.

With respect to this clone: One junction end does not reproduce the germline sequence, and a read error may be involved. The chain combines TRBV6-6 with TRBJ2-1; a weak D match, TRBD2 (6 bases). The CDR3 consists of 12 residues. Germline V gene lookup returns CDR1 MNHNY and CDR2 SVGAGI (reference sequence). CDR3 region: CASFLWGGRLVF. CDR3 DNA sequence: TGTGCCAGCTTCTTGTGGGGTGGGAGACTAGTCTTC.

The chain recombines TRBV18 with TRBJ2-3; D not resolved. Germline values: CDR1 KGHSH, CDR2 LQKENI. V lost 0 bases to trimming and J lost 1 base, with 5 bases between them. The CDR3 sequence is 14 residues long. The CDR3 nucleotides read TGTGCCAGCTCACCACCGCGAGGCACAGATACGCAGTATTTT. It codes for CASSPPRGTDTQYF. The full variable domain, in which reference TRBV18 and TRBJ2-3 provide the parts outside the CDR3, is NAGVMQNPRHLVRRRGQEARLRCSPMKGHSHVYWYRQLPEEGLKFMVYLQKENIIDESGMPKERFSAEFPKEGPSILRIQQVVRGDSAAYFCASSPPRGTDTQYFGPGTRLTVL.

The J gene is TRBJ2-7, the V gene TRBV5-1; 14 bases are a match to TRBD2. The germline V gene encodes CDR1 SGHRS and CDR2 YFSETQ. The CDR3 consists of 17 residues. Losses at the gene ends were 0 bases for V and 6 bases for J; bases not matched to a gene: 8. CDR3 sequence reads: CASSLGRGLAGAREQYF. CDR3 in DNA: TGCGCCAGCAGCTTGGGCCGGGGACTAGCGGGAGCTCGCGAGCAGTACTTC. The whole variable domain, filled in from reference TRBV5-1 and TRBJ2-7, reads KAGVTQTPRYLIKTRGQQVTLSCSPISGHRSVSWYQQTPGQGLQFLFEYFSETQRNKGNFPGRFSGRQFSNSRSEMNVSTLELGDSALYLCASSLGRGLAGAREQYFGPGTRLTVT.

The chain recombines TRBV15 with TRBJ2-7; TRBD2 is a possible D gene (5 bases). Germline lookup yields CDR1 LNHNV and CDR2 YYDKDF (reference sequence). This CDR3 region has 15 residues. V was cut by 0 bases and J by 6 bases, with 15 bases left in between. The CDR3 loop is CATSREVAGMGEQYF. CDR3 nucleotides: TGTGCCACCAGCAGAGAAGTGGCCGGGATGGGCGAGCAGTACTTC.

In DNA form, the CDR3 reads TGTGCCAGCAGCACAGGGGTTGGCTACACCTTC. Its translation: CASSTGVGYTF. The gene calls are TRBV7-2 and TRBJ1-2, with 7 bases matching TRBD1. From germline, CDR1 is SGHTA and CDR2 FQGNSA. J lost 7 bases, V lost 5 bases, and 1 base had no gene match. The CDR3 length is 11 residues.

The V and J genes are TRBV5-6 and TRBJ2-1, with 7 bases identical to TRBD2. CDR1 is SGHDT and CDR2 is YYEEEE in the germline V gene. J lost 4 bases, V lost 5 bases, and 3 bases had no gene match. The CDR3 consists of 13 residues. In DNA, the CDR3 is TGTGCCAGCAGGTGGGGGGGGTACAATGAGCAGTTCTTC. Translating it yields CASRWGGYNEQFF.

The CDR3 spells CASSQFRDQPQHF. CDR3 nucleotide sequence: TGTGCCAGCAGCCAATTCCGAGATCAGCCCCAGCATTTT. The gene calls are TRBV14 and TRBJ1-5, with D uncertain. V shed 2 bases and J shed 5 bases, with 7 bases lying between them. CDR3 length: 13 residues. Germline CDR1 and CDR2: SGHDN and FVKESK.